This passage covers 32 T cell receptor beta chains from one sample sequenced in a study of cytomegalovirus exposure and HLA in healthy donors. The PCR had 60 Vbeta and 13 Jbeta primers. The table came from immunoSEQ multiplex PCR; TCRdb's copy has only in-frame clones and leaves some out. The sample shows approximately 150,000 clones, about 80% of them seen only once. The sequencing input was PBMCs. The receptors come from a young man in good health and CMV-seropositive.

CDR3 region: CASSSQGYEQFF. DNA of the CDR3: TGTGCCAGCAGCTCCCAGGGTTACGAGCAGTTCTTC. The V call is TRBV7-2, the J call TRBJ2-1, with D perhaps TRBD1 (5 bases). The germline V gene encodes CDR1 SGHTA and CDR2 FQGNSA. Trimming took 4 bases from V and 10 from J, leaving 11 bases between them. The CDR3 runs to 12 residues.

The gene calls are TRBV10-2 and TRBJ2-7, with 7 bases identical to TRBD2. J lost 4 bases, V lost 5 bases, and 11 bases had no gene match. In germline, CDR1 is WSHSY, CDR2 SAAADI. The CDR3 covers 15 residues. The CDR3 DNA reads TGCGCCAGCAGTCCAACTAGCGTCCCTCAATACGAGCAGTACTTC. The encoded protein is CASSPTSVPQYEQYF.

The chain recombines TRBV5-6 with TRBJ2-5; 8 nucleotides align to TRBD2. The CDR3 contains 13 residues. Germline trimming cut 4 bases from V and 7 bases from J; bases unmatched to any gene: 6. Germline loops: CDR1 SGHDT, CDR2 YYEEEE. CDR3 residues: CASSDGGAGTQYF. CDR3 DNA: TGTGCCAGCAGCGACGGGGGGGCGGGGACCCAGTACTTC.

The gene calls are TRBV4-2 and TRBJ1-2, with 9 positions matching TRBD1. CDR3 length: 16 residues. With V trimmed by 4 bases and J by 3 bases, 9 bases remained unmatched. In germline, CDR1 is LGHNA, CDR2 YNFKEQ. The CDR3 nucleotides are TGTGCCAGCAGCCGCCAACAGGGGGCGTTCGACTATGGCTACACCTTC. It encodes CASSRQQGAFDYGYTF.

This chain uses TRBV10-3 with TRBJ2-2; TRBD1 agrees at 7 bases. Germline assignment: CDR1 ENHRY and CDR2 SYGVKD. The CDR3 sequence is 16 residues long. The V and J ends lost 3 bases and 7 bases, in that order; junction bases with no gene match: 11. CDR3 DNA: TGTGCCATCAGTGATGGACAGGTCGGGGACATCGGGGAGCTGTTTTTT. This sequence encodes CAISDGQVGDIGELFF.

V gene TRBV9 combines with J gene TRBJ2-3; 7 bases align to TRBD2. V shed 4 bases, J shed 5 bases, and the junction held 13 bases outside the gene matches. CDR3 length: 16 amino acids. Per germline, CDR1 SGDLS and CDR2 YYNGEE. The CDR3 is CASSFTGGLGKDTQYF. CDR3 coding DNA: TGTGCCAGCAGCTTCACCGGAGGACTAGGTAAAGATACGCAGTATTTT.

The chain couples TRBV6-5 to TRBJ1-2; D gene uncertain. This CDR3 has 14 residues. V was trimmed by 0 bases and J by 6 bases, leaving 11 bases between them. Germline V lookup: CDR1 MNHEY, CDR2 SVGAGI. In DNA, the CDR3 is TGTGCCAGCAGTTACTCCCGAGAAGGAGATGGCTACACCTTC. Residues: CASSYSREGDGYTF.

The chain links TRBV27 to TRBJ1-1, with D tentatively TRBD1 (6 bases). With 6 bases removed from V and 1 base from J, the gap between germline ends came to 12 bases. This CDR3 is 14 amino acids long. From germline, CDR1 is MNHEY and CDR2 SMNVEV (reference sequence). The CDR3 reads CASSPGTSNTEAFF. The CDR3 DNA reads TGTGCCAGCAGCCCGGGGACATCGAACACTGAAGCTTTCTTT.

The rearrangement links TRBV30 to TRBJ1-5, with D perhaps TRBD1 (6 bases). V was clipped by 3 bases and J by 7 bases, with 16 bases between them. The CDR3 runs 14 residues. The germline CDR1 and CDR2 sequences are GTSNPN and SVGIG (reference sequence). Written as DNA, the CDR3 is TGTGCCTGGAGCAGGGACACCATAACGCAGCCCCAGCATTTT. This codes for CAWSRDTITQPQHF.

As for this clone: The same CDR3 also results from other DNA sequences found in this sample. DNA of the CDR3: TGTGCCAGCAGCCAAAGGACTATCCAAGAGACCCAGTACTTC. It is translated as CASSQRTIQETQYF. The chain is built from TRBV14 and TRBJ2-5; D is possibly TRBD2 (6 bases). V was shortened by 2 bases and J by 1 base, with 8 bases between the two germline ends. The CDR3 sequence is 14 residues long. Germline V gene data show CDR1 as SGHDN and CDR2 as FVKESK.

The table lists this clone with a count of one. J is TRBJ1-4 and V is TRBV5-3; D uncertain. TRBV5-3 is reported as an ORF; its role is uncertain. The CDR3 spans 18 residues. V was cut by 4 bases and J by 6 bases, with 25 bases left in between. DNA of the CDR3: TGTGCCAGAAGCCGTGATGACCCCGTCTGGAGTGAGGATGAAAAACTGTTTTTT. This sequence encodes CARSRDDPVWSEDEKLFF.

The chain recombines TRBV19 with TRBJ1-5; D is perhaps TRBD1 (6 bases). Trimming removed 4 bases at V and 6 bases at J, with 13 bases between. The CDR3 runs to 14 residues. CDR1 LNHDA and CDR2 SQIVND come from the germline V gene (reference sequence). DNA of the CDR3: TGTGCCAGTAGTAACCGACAGGTCGGTCAGCCCCAGCATTTT. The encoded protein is CASSNRQVGQPQHF.

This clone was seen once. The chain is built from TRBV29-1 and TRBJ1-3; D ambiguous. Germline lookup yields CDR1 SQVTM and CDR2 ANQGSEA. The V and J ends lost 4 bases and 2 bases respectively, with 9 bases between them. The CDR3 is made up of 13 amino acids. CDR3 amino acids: CSVGAGTGNTIYF. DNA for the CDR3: TGCAGCGTTGGTGCGGGAACTGGAAACACCATATATTTT.

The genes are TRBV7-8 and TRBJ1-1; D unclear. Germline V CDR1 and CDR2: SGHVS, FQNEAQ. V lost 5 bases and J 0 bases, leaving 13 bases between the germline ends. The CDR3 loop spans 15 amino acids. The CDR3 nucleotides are TGTGCCAGCAGCCCCTCGCGGGGTATGAACACTGAAGCTTTCTTT. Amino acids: CASSPSRGMNTEAFF.

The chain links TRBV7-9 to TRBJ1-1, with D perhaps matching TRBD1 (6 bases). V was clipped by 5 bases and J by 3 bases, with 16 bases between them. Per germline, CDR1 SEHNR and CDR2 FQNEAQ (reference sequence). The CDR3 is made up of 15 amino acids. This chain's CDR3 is CASSGFLGGHTEAFF. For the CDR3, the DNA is TGTGCCAGCAGCGGGTTTTTGGGGGGGCACACTGAAGCTTTCTTT.

CDR3 coding DNA: TGTGCCAGCAGCCAAGGACAGGACCTGGGGGAGCTGTTTTTT. The encoded protein is CASSQGQDLGELFF. V and J are TRBV4-2 and TRBJ2-2; D may be TRBD1 (6 bases). Trimming took off 1 base at V and 8 bases at J, with 11 bases between the two ends. Germline lookup yields CDR1 LGHNA and CDR2 YNFKEQ. CDR3 length equals 14 residues.

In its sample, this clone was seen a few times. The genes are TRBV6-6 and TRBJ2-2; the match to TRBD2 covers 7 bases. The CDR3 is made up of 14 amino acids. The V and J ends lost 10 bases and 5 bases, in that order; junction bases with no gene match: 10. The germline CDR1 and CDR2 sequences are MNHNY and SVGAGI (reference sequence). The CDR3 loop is CATGAGVRTGELFF. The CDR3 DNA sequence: TGTGCCACCGGGGCGGGAGTTCGAACCGGGGAGCTGTTTTTT.

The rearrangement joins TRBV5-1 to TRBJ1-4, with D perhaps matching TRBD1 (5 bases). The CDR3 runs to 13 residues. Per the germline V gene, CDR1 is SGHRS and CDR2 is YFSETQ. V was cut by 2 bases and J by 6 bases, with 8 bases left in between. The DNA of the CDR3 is TGCGCCAGCAGCTTAGGCAGGGATGAAAAACTGTTTTTT. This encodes CASSLGRDEKLFF.

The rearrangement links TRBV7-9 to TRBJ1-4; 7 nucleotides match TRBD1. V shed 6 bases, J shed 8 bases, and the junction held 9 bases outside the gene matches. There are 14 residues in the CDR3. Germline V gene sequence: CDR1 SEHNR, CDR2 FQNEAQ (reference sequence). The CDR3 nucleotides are TGTGCCAGCAGGGAGCAGGGGGTGGGCGAAAAACTGTTTTTT. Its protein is CASREQGVGEKLFF.

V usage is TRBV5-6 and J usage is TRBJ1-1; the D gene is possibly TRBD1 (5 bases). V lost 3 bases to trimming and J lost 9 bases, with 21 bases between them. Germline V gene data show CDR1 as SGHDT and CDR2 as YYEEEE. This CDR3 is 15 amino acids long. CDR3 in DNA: TGTGCCAGCAGCTCCTCGGGACTTCGAGGTCCGAAAGCTTTCTTT. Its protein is CASSSSGLRGPKAFF.

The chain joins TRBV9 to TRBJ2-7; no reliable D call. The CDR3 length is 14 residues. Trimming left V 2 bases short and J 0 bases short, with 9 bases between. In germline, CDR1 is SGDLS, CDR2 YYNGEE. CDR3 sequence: CASSVNTDSYEQYF. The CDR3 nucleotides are TGTGCCAGCAGCGTTAATACAGACTCCTACGAGCAGTACTTC.

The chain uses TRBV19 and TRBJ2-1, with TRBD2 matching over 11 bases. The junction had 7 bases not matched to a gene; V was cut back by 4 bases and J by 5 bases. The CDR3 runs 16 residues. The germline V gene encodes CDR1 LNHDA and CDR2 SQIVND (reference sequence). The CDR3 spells CASSRELAGDNNEQFF. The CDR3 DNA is TGTGCCAGTAGTAGGGAACTAGCGGGAGATAACAATGAGCAGTTCTTC.

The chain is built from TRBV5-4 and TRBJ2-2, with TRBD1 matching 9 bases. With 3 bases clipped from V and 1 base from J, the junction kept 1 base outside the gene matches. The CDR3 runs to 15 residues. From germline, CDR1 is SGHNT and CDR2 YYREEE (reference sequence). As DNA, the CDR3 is TGTGCCAGCAGCTCGGGACAGGGGAACACCGGGGAGCTGTTTTTT. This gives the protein CASSSGQGNTGELFF. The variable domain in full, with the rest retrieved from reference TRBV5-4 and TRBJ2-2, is ETGVTQSPTHLIKTRGQQVTLRCSSQSGHNTVSWYQQALGQGPQFIFQYYREEENGRGNFPPRFSGLQFPNYSSELNVNALELDDSALYLCASSSGQGNTGELFFGEGSRLTVL.

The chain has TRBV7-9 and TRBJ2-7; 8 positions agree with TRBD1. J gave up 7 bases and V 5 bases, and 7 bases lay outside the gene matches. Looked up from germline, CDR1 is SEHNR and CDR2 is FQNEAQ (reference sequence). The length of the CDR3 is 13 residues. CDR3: CASSLDRGKEQYF. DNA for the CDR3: TGTGCCAGCAGCCTAGACAGGGGTAAAGAGCAGTACTTC.

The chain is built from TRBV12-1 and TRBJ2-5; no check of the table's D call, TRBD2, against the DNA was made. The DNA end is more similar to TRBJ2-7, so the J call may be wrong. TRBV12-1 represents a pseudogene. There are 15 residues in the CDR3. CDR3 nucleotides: TGTGCCAGCAGCCTAGCGGGAGGGAGCTCCTACGAGCAGTACTTC. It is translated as CASSLAGGSSYEQYF.

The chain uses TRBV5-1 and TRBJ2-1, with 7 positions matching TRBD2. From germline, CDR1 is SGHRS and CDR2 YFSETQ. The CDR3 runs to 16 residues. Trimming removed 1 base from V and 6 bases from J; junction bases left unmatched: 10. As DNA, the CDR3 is TGCGCCAGCAGCTTGCGCGTCCGGGACTACCCCAATGAGCAGTTCTTC. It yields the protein CASSLRVRDYPNEQFF.

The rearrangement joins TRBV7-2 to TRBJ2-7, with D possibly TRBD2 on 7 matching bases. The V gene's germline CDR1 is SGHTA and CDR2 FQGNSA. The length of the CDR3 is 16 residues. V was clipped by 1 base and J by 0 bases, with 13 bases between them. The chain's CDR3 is CASSLGGGGNSYEQYF. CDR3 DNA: TGTGCCAGCAGCTTAGGGGGGGGCGGGAACTCCTACGAGCAGTACTTC.

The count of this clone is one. CDR3 residues: CARLEGDTGELFF. CDR3 coding DNA: TGTGCCCGCCTCGAAGGGGACACCGGGGAGCTGTTTTTT. The rearrangement uses TRBV11-2 and TRBJ2-2; the D gene is possibly TRBD1 (5 bases). The V and J ends lost 11 bases and 3 bases respectively, with 13 bases between them. Germline V gene sequence: CDR1 SGHAT, CDR2 FQNNGV. This CDR3 is 13 amino acids long.

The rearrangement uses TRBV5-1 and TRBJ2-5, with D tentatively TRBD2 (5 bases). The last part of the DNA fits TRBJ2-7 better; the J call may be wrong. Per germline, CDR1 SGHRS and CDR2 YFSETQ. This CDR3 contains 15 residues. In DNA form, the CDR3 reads TGCGCCAGCGATGTCGGGGTCGGCCCAGAAGACGAGCAGTACTTC. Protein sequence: CASDVGVGPEDEQYF.

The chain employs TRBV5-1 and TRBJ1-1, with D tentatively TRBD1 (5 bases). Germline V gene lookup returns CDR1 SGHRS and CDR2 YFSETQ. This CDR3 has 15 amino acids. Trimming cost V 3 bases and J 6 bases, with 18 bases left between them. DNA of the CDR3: TGCGCCAGCAGCTCGAGTACGGGGGTTGGCGCTGAAGCTTTCTTT. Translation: CASSSSTGVGAEAFF.

CDR3 bases: TGTGCCATTCTGGACAGGCACTCCTACAATGAGCAGTTCTTC. It encodes CAILDRHSYNEQFF. This chain uses TRBV21-1 with TRBJ2-1; the table's D call TRBD1 went unverified against the DNA. TRBV21-1 is a known pseudogene. This CDR3 has 14 amino acids.

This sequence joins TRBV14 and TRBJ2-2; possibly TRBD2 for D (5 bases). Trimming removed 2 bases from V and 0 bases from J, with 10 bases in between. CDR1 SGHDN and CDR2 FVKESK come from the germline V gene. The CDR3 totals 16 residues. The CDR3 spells CASSQRSSANTGELFF. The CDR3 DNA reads TGTGCCAGCAGCCAAAGGAGTAGCGCGAACACCGGGGAGCTGTTTTTT.